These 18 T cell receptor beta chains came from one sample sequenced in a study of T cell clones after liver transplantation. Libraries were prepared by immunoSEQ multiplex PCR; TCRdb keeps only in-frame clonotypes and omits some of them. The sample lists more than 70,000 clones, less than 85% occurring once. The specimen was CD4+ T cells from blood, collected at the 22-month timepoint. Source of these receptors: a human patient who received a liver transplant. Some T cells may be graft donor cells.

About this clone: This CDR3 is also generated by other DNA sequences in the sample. The CDR3 nucleotides are TGCGCCAGCAGCCAGGGACAGGGGAGCAATCAGCCCCAGCATTTT. Its translation is CASSQGQGSNQPQHF. The chain carries TRBV4-3 and TRBJ1-5, with 10 positions matching TRBD1. This CDR3 spans 15 amino acids. Trimming removed 3 bases from V and 1 base from J; junction bases left unmatched: 0. Germline CDR1 LGHNA, CDR2 YSLEER.

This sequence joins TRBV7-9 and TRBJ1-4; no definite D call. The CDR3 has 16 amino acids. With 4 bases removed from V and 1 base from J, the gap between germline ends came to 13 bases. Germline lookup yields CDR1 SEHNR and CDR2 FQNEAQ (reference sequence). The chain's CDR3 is CASSSLGIGTNEKLFF. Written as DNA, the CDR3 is TGTGCCAGCAGCTCTTTGGGGATTGGAACTAATGAAAAACTGTTTTTT.

The CDR3 sequence is CASTGRAYDYNEQFF. The CDR3 nucleotides are TGTGCCAGCACGGGGCGAGCCTATGACTACAATGAGCAGTTCTTC. This chain links TRBV2 with TRBJ2-1, with D tentatively TRBD1 or TRBD2 (5 bases each). This CDR3 spans 15 amino acids. V lost 7 bases and J 3 bases, leaving 16 bases between the germline ends. The germline V gene encodes CDR1 SNHLY and CDR2 FYNNEI.

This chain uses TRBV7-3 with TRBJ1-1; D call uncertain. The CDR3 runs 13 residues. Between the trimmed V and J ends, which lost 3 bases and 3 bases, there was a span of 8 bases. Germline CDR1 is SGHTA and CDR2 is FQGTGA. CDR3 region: CASSFNSDTEAFF. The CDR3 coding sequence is TGTGCCAGCAGCTTCAACTCAGACACTGAAGCTTTCTTT.

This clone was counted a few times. The CDR3 loop is CASSVRGADYGYTF. The CDR3 DNA reads TGTGCCAGCAGCGTAAGAGGGGCAGACTATGGCTACACCTTC. The gene calls are TRBV9 and TRBJ1-2, with D maybe TRBD1 (5 bases). Trimming removed 1 base from V and 3 bases from J, with 10 bases in between. The V gene's germline CDR1 is SGDLS and CDR2 YYNGEE. The CDR3 consists of 14 residues. Full variable domain (outside the CDR3, taken from reference TRBV9 and TRBJ1-2): DSGVTQTPKHLITATGQRVTLRCSPRSGDLSVYWYQQSLDQGLQFLIQYYNGEERAKGNILERFSAQQFPDLHSELNLSSLELGDSALYFCASSVRGADYGYTFGSGTRLTVV.

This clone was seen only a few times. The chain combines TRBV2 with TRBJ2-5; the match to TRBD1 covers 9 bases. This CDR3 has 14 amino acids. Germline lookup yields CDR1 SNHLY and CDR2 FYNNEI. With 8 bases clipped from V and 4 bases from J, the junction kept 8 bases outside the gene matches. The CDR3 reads CASQQGARGETQYF. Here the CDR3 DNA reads TGTGCCAGCCAACAGGGGGCACGCGGAGAGACCCAGTACTTC.

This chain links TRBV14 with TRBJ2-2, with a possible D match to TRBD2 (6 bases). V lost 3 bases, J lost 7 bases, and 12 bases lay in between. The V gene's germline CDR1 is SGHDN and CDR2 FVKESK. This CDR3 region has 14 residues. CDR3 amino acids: CASSQIARDGELFF. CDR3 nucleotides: TGTGCCAGCAGCCAGATAGCGCGGGACGGGGAGCTGTTTTTT.

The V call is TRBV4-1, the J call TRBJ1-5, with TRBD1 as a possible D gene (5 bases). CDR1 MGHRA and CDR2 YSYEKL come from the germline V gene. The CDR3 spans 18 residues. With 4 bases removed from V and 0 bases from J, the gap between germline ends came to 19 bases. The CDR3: CASSRGDVTSYSNQPQHF. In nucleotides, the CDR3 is TGCGCCAGCAGCCGAGGGGACGTTACCTCCTATAGCAATCAGCCCCAGCATTTT.

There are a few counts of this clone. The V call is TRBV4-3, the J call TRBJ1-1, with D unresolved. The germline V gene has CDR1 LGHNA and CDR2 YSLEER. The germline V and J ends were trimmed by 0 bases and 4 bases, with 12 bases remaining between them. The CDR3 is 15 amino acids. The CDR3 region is CASSQDPGRSTEAFF. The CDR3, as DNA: TGCGCCAGCAGCCAAGATCCGGGGAGGAGCACTGAAGCTTTCTTT.

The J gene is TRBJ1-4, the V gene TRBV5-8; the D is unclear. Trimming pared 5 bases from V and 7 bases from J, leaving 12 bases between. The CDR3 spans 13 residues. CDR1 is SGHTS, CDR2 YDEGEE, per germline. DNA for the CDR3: TGTGCCAGCAGTTTTAGCGGCCGTGAAAAACTGTTTTTT. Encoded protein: CASSFSGREKLFF.

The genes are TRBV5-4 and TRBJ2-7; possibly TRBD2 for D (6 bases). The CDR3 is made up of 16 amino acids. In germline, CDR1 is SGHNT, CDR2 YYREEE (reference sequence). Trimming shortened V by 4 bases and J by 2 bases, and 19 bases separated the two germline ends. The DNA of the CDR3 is TGTGCCAGCAGCGAAACATCCGGGACTGGACCCTACGAGCAGTACTTC. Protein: CASSETSGTGPYEQYF. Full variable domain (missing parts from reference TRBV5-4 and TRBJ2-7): ETGVTQSPTHLIKTRGQQVTLRCSSQSGHNTVSWYQQALGQGPQFIFQYYREEENGRGNFPPRFSGLQFPNYSSELNVNALELDDSALYLCASSETSGTGPYEQYFGPGTRLTVT.

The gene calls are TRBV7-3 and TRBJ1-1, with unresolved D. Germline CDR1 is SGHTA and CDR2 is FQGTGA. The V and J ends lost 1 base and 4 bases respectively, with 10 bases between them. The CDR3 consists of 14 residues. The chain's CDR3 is CASSLMGPGTEAFF. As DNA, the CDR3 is TGTGCCAGCAGCTTAATGGGCCCGGGCACTGAAGCTTTCTTT.

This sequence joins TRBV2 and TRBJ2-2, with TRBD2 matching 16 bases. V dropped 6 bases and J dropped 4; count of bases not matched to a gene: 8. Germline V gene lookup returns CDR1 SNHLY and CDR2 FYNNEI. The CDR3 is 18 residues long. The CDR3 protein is CASSKGTSGRAVTGELFF. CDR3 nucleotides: TGTGCCAGCAGCAAAGGGACTAGCGGGAGGGCCGTCACCGGGGAGCTGTTTTTT.

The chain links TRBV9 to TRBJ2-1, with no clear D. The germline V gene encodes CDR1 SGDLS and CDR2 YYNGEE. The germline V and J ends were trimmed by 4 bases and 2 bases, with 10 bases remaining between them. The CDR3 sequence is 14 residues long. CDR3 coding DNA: TGTGCCAGCAGCCTAGGCGGCGCCTACAATGAGCAGTTCTTC. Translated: CASSLGGAYNEQFF.

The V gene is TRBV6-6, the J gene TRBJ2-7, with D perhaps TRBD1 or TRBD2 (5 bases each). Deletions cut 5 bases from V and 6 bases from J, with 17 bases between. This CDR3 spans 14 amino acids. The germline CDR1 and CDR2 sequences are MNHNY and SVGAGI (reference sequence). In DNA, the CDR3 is TGTGCCAGCAGTCAAGGGACCGATCTAAGCGAGCAGTACTTC. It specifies CASSQGTDLSEQYF.

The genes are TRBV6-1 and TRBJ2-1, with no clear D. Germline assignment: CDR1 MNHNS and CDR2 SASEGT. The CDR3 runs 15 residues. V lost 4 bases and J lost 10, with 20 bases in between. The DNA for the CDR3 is TGTGCCAGCAGTGGACTCGGAAACCGTAAAATGGAGCAGTTCTTC. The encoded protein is CASSGLGNRKMEQFF.

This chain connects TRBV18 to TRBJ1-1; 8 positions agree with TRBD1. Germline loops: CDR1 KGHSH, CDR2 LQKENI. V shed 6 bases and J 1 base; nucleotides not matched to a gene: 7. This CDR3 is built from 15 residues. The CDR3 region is CASSTGGTGNTEAFF. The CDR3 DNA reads TGTGCCAGCTCTACGGGTGGGACAGGGAACACTGAAGCTTTCTTT.

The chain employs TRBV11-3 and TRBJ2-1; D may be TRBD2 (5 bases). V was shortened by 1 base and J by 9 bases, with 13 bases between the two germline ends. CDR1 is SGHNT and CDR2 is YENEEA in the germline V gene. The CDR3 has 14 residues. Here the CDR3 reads CASSLVASRGEQFF. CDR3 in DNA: TGTGCCAGCAGCTTAGTGGCTAGCCGAGGTGAGCAGTTCTTC.